What follows is one TCR beta chain and its context. The authors' processing: The authors estimated nucleated cell counts from reference gene primer amplification. The table came from immunoSEQ multiplex PCR; TCRdb's copy has only in-frame clones and leaves some out. The D gene and trimming were derived from the DNA, and the V and J assignments and clone size from that table. The table has 75,000 to 95,000 clones, 85% seen once; the top ten hold 15% to 20%. Trimming removed 5 bases at V and 7 bases at J, with 33 bases between. The CDR3 runs to 20 residues. Germline values: CDR1 LNHDA, CDR2 SQIVND (reference sequence). This specimen comes from a study of blood T cell repertoires in COVID-19. Study summary: Spain, Italy and the United States supplied samples that represented acute and convalescent COVID-19. Sources were T cells, B-cell-depleted T cells, or PBMCs; the material itself was cDNA or gDNA.

This sequence originates from an elderly man with active or convalescent COVID-19. The sample comprised peripheral blood. The chain combines TRBV19 with TRBJ2-1, with D perhaps TRBD2 (8 bases). CDR3 residues: CASSAPLTGRGAGGGNEQFF. The CDR3 DNA sequence: TGTGCCAGTAGTGCCCCCTTGACAGGGCGGGGGGCAGGAGGGGGTAATGAGCAGTTCTTC.